This TCR beta chain was identified during a study of cytomegalovirus exposure and HLA in healthy donors. Overall study context: There were approximately 80 million unique TCRs (from HLA-typed donors) in an early data release.

Germline lookup yields CDR1 SEHNR and CDR2 FQNEAQ (reference sequence). With 5 bases clipped from V and 0 bases from J, the junction kept 7 bases outside the gene matches. The CDR3 length is 18 residues. Study-wide findings and caveats: The study put some 150 TCR beta chains on its list as cytomegalovirus-associated. The authors later found TCR association rates varying by HLA locus, with DRB1 most and HLA-C fewest.

PCR involved 60 Vbeta and 13 Jbeta primers. The method was immunoSEQ multiplex PCR; TCRdb's version includes in-frame clones alone and lacks a portion of them. The table has more than 90,000 clones, approximately 71% seen once. This clone was recorded once. Its antigen is currently unknown. The sequenced material came from PBMCs. The clonotype was recovered from a man in his fifties or sixties in good health and CMV-seronegative. This sequence joins TRBV7-9 and TRBJ2-2; 12 bases match TRBD2. CDR3 DNA sequence: TGTGCCAGCAGCCACCGGGGACTAGCGGGCTCGAACACCGGGGAGCTGTTTTTT. This gives the protein CASSHRGLAGSNTGELFF.